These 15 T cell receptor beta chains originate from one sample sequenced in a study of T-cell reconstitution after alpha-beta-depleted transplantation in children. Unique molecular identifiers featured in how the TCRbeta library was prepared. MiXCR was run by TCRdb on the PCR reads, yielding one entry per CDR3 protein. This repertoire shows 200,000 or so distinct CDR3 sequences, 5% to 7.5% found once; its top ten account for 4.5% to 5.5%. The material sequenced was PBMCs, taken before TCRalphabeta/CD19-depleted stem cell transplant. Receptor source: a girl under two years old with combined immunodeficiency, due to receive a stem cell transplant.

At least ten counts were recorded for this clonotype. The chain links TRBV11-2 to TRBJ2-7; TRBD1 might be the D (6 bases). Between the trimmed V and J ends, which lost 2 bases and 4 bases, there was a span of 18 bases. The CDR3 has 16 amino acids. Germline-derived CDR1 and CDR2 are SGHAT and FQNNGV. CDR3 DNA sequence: TGTGCCAGCAGCTTAACCCCCGGGACAAATTTTTACGAGCAGTACTTC. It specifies CASSLTPGTNFYEQYF.

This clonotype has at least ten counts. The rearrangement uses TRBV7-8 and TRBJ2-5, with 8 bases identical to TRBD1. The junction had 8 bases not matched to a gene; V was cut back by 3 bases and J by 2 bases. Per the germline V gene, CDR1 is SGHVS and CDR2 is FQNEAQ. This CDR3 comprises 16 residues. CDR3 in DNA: TGTGCCAGCAGCTTTTACAACAGGGGGGTTCAAGAGACCCAGTACTTC. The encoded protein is CASSFYNRGVQETQYF.

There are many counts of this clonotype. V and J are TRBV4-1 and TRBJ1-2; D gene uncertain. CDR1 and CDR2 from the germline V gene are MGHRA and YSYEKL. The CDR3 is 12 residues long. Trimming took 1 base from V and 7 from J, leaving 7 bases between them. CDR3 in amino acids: CASSQASVGYTF. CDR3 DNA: TGCGCCAGCAGCCAAGCATCCGTTGGCTACACCTTC.

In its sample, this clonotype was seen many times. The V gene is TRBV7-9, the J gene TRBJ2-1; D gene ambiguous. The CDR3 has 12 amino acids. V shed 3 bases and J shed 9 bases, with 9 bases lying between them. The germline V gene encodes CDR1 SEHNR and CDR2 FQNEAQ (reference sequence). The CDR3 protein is CASSFAVAEQFF. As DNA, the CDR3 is TGTGCCAGCAGCTTCGCGGTGGCTGAGCAGTTCTTC.

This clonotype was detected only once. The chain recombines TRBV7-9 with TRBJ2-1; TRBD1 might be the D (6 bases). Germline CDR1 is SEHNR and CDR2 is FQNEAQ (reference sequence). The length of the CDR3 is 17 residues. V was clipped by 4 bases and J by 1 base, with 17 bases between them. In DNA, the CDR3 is TGTGCCAGCAGCTCAGTCTCGCAGGGGCCGTCCTACAATGAGCAGTTCTTC. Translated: CASSSVSQGPSYNEQFF.

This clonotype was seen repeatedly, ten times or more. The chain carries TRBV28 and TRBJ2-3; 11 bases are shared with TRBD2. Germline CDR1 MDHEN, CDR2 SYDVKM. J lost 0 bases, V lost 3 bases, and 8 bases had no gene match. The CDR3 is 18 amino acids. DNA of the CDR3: TGTGCCAGCAGTTTTCGTCCGGGACTAGCGGCCAGCACAGATACGCAGTATTTT. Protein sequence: CASSFRPGLAASTDTQYF.

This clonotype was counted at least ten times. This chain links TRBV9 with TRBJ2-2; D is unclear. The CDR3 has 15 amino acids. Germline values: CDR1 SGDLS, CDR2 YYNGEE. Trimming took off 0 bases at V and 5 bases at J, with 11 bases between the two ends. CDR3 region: CASSVVALGTGELFF. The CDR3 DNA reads TGTGCCAGCAGCGTAGTCGCCCTAGGAACCGGGGAGCTGTTTTTT.

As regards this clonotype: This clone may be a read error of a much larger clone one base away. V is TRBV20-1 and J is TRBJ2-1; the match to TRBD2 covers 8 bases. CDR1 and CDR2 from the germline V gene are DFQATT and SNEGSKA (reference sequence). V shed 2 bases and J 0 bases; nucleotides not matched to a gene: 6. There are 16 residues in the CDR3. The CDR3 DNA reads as TGCAGTGCTAGACATCGGCTAGCGGGCTCCTACAATGAGCAGTTCTTC. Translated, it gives CSARHRLAGSYNEQFF.

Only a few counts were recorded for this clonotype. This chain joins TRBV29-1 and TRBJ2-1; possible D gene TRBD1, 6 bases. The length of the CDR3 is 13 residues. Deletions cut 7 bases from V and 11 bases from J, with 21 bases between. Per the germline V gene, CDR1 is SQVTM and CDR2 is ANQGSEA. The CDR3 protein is CSGLDRNRNKQFF. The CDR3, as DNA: TGCAGCGGCCTCGACAGGAATCGGAATAAGCAGTTCTTC.

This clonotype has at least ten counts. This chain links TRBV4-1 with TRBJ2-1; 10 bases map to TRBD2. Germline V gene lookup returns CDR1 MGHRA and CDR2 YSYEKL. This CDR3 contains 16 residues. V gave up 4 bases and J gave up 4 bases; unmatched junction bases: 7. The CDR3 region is CASSPTELAGYNEQFF. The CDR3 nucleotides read TGCGCCAGCAGCCCCACCGAACTAGCGGGGTACAATGAGCAGTTCTTC.

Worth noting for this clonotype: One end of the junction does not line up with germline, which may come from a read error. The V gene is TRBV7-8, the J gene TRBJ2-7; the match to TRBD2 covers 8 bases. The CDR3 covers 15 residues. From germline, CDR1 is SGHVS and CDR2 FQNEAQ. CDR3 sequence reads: CAGSPRIAGRYEQYF. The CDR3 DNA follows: TGTGCCGGCAGCCCCAGGATAGCGGGGAGATACGAGCAGTACTTC.

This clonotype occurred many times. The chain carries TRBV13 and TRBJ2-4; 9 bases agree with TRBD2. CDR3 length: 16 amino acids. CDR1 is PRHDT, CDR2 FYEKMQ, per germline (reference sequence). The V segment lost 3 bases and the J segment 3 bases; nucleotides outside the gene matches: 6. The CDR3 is CASSLEAGGGKNIQYF. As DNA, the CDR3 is TGTGCCAGCAGCTTGGAAGCGGGAGGTGGCAAAAACATTCAGTACTTC.

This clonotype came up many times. The CDR3 protein is CSFRDLNTEAFF. CDR3 DNA sequence: TGCAGCTTCCGCGACTTGAACACTGAAGCTTTCTTT. The chain has TRBV29-1 and TRBJ1-1; D uncertain. There are 12 residues in the CDR3. V was trimmed by 8 bases and J by 0 bases, leaving 10 bases between them. Per germline, CDR1 SQVTM and CDR2 ANQGSEA.

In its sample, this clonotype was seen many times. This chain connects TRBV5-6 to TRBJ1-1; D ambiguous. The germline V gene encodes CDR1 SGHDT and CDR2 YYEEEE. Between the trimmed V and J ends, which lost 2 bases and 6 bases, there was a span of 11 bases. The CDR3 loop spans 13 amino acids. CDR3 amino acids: CASSFGRFAEAFF. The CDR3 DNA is TGTGCCAGCAGCTTCGGTCGATTTGCTGAAGCTTTCTTT. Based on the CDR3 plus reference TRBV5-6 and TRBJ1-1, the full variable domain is DAGVTQSPTHLIKTRGQQVTLRCSPKSGHDTVSWYQQALGQGPQFIFQYYEEEERQRGNFPDRFSGHQFPNYSSELNVNALLLGDSALYLCASSFGRFAEAFFGQGTRLTVV.

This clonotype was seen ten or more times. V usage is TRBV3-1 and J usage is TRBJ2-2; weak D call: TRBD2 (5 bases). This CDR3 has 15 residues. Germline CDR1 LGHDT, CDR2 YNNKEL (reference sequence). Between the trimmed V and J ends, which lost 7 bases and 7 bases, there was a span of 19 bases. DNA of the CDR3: TGTGCCAGCACCCCGCTAGCTTGGTATGGCGGGGAGCTGTTTTTT. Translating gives CASTPLAWYGGELFF.